In its sample, the clone carrying this TCR beta chain was seen a few times. Its antigen is currently unknown. These data are taken from a study of post-analysis software for immune sequencing data. Study background: Included among the disease courses, which were recorded for the cohort, were relapsing-remitting, secondary progressive and progressive-relapsing multiple sclerosis.

The germline V gene has CDR1 SGHAT and CDR2 FQNNGV. The CDR3 loop spans 14 amino acids. Trimming removed 1 base from V and 4 bases from J, with 10 bases in between. Unique molecular identifiers were present in the TCR beta cDNA libraries. cDNA molecules numbering roughly 0.5 million came from around 0.96 to 9.9 million T cells. Each CDR3 protein gets one entry after TCRdb re-called the PCR reads with MiXCR. The sample consists of 350,000 to 450,000 distinct CDR3 sequences, about a third of them appearing once. Notes on the study in general: Samples sharing a preparation batch grouped tightly together when assessed by F measure. With TRBV5-6, TRBV5-1 and TRBV20-1 included, about five TRBV segments were more frequent in patients than in controls. Controls' normalized Chao1 diversity significantly exceeded that of multiple sclerosis patients.

This sequence was found in a girl aged 10 to 17 with multiple sclerosis. The material sequenced was blood. The rearrangement links TRBV11-2 to TRBJ2-5, with D possibly TRBD2 on 6 matching bases. The CDR3 here is CASSLALEGETQYF. The CDR3 DNA reads TGTGCCAGCAGCTTAGCCCTGGAGGGAGAGACCCAGTACTTC.